The clone carrying this T cell receptor beta chain was seen only once. The patients, who ranged from 18 to 65 in age, presented with newly diagnosed hyperthyroidism lasting under 2 months. After removal of 11 bases from V and 4 bases from J, the junction contained 9 bases not matched to a gene. Germline V CDR1 and CDR2: LNHDA, SQIVND (reference sequence). The CDR3 is made up of 15 amino acids. Amplification targeted TCR beta CDR3 regions from RNA transcripts. The TCR CDR3 was amplified in a first-round RT-PCR using the HTBI primer set. TCRdb passed the multiplex PCR reads through MiXCR, listing each CDR3 protein once. The table lists about 290,000 distinct CDR3 sequences, about 14% of them singletons, with 6.5% to 10% in the top ten. This sample stems from a study of T cells in Graves' hyperthyroidism and ophthalmopathy.

The receptor was isolated from a woman aged 25 to 45 with Graves' hyperthyroidism that later progressed to Graves' ophthalmopathy. The chain couples TRBV19 to TRBJ2-3; TRBD2 matches 13 bases. Material: blood. In nucleotides, the CDR3 is TGTGCCTGCGACACCGGACTAGCGGGAGCAGATACGCAGTATTTT. Translation gives CACDTGLAGADTQYF. Variable domain in full (rest from reference TRBV19 and TRBJ2-3): DGGITQSPKYLFRKEGQNVTLSCEQNLNHDAMYWYRQDPGQGLRLIYYSQIVNDFQKGDIAEGYSVSREKKESFPLTVTSAQKNPTAFYLCACDTGLAGADTQYFGPGTRLTVL.